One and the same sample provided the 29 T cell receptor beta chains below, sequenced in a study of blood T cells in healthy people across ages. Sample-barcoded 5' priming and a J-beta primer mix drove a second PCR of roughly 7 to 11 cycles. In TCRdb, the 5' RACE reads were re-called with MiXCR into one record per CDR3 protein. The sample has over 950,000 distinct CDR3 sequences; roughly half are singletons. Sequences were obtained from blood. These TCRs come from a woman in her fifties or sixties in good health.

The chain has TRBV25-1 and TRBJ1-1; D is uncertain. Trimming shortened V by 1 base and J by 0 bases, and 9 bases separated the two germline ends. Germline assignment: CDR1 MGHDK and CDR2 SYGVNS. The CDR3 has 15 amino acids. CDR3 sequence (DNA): TGTGCCAGCAGTGAATCTGTAGAGATGAACACTGAAGCTTTCTTT. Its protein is CASSESVEMNTEAFF.

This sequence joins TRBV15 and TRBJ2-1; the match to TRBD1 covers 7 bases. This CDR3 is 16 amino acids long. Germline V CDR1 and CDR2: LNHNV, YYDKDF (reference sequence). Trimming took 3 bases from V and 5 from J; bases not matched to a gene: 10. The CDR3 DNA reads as TGTGCCACCAGCAGGGCTGACAGGGACCGAAACAATGAGCAGTTCTTC. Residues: CATSRADRDRNNEQFF.

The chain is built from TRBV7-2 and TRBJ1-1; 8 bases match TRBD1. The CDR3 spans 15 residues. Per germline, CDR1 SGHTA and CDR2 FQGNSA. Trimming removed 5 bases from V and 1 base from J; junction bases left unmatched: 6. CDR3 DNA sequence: TGTGCCAGCAGCCCCCGACAGGGGCCGAACACTGAAGCTTTCTTT. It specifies CASSPRQGPNTEAFF.

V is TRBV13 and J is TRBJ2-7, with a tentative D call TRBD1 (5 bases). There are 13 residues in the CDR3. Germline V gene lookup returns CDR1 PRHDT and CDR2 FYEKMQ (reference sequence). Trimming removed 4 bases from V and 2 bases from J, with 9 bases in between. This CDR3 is CASSSRGTYEQYF. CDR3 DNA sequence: TGTGCCAGCAGCTCTAGGGGCACCTACGAGCAGTACTTC.

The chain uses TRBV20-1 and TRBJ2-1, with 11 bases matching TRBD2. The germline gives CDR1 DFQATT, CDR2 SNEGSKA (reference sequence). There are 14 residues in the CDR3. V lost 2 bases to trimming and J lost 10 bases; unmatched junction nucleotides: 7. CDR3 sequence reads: CSARTSGSFIEQFF. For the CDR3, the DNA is TGCAGTGCTAGAACTAGCGGGAGTTTCATAGAGCAGTTCTTC.

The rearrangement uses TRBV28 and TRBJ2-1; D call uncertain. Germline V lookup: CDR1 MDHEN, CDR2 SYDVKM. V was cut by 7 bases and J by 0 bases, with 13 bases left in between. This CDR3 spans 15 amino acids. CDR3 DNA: TGTGCCAGCAAAGTGCCTAGGAGCTCCTACAATGAGCAGTTCTTC. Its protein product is CASKVPRSSYNEQFF.

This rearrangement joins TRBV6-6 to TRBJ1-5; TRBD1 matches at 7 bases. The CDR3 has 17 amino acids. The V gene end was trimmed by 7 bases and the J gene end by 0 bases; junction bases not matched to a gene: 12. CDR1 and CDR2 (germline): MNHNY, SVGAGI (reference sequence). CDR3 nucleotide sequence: TGTGCCAGCAAGGGGGGGACAGATGAGTATAGCAATCAGCCCCAGCATTTT. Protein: CASKGGTDEYSNQPQHF.

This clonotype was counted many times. The CDR3 DNA reads as TGTGCCAGCAGCTTGGGAGCTTACTCCTACGAGCAGTACTTC. Its translation is CASSLGAYSYEQYF. The V call is TRBV27, the J call TRBJ2-7; possible D gene TRBD2, 5 bases. The CDR3 consists of 14 residues. Trimming took 6 bases from V and 0 from J, leaving 12 bases between them. CDR1 and CDR2 from the germline V gene are MNHEY and SMNVEV (reference sequence).

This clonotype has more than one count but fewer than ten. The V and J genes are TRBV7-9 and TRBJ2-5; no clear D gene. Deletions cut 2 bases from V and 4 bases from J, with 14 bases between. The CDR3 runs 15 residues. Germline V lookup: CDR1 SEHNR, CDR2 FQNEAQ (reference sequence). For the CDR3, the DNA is TGTGCCAGCAGCTTACTAGTGGGGATGCGAGAGACCCAGTACTTC. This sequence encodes CASSLLVGMRETQYF.

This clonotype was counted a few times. The DNA of the CDR3 is TGTGCCACCAGTACCCTTACAGGGGAAGATGGCCTGAAGACAGATACGCAGTATTTT. Encoded protein: CATSTLTGEDGLKTDTQYF. This chain connects TRBV24-1 to TRBJ2-3, with 7 nucleotides matching TRBD1. Germline CDR1 is KGHDR and CDR2 is SFDVKD. This CDR3 is 19 amino acids long. The ends lost 6 bases at V and 3 bases at J; junction bases unmatched: 20.

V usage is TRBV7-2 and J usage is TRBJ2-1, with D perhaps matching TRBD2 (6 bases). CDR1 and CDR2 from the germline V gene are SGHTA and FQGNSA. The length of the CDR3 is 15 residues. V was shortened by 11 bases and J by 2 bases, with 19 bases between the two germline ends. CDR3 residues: CAARFSGHPYNEQFF. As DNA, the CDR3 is TGTGCCGCTCGCTTTAGCGGCCACCCCTACAATGAGCAGTTCTTC.

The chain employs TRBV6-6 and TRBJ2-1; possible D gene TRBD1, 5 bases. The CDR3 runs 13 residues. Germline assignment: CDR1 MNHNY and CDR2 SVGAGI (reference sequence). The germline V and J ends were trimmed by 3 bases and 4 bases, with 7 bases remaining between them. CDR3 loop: CASSYDSYNEQFF. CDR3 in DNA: TGTGCCAGCAGTTATGACAGTTACAATGAGCAGTTCTTC.

The DNA of the CDR3 is TGCAGCGTGAGCGGACAGGGGGCATCCTACGAGCAGTTCTTC. Amino acids: CSVSGQGASYEQFF. V usage is TRBV29-1 and J usage is TRBJ2-1, with 11 positions matching TRBD1. The length of the CDR3 is 14 residues. Looked up from germline, CDR1 is SQVTM and CDR2 is ANQGSEA. J gave up 10 bases and V 6 bases, and 11 bases lay outside the gene matches.

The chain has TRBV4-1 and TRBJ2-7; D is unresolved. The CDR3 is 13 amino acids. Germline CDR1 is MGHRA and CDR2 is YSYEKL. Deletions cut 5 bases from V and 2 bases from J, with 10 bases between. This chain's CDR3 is CASSDSKTYEQYF. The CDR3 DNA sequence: TGCGCCAGCAGCGATAGCAAAACCTACGAGCAGTACTTC.

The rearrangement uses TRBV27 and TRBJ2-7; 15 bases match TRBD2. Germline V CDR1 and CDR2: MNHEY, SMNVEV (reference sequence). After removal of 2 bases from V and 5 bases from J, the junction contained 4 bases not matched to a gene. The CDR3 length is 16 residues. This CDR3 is CASSLRTSGRVHEQYF. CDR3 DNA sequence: TGTGCCAGCAGTTTACGGACTAGCGGGAGGGTTCACGAGCAGTACTTC.

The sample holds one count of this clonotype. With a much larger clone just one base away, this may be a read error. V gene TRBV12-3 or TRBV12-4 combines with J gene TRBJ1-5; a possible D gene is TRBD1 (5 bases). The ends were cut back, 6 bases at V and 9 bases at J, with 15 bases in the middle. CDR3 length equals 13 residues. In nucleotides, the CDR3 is TGTGCCAGCAGCCCGGACACGGGTGGGCCCCAGCATTTT. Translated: CASSPDTGGPQHF.

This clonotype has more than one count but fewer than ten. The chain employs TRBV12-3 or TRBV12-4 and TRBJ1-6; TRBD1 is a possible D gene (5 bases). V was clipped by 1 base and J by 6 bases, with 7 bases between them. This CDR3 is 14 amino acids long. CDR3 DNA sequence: TGTGCCAGCAGTTTAGGAGGGGTTAATTCACCCCTCCACTTT. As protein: CASSLGGVNSPLHF.

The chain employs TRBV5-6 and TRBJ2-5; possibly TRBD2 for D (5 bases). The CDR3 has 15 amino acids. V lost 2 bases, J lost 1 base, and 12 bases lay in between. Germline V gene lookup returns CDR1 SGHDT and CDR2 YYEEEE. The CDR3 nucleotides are TGTGCCAGCAGCTTCCATCCGACTATCCAAGAGACCCAGTACTTC. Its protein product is CASSFHPTIQETQYF. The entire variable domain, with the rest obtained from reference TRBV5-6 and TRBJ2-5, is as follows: DAGVTQSPTHLIKTRGQQVTLRCSPKSGHDTVSWYQQALGQGPQFIFQYYEEEERQRGNFPDRFSGHQFPNYSSELNVNALLLGDSALYLCASSFHPTIQETQYFGPGTRLLVL.

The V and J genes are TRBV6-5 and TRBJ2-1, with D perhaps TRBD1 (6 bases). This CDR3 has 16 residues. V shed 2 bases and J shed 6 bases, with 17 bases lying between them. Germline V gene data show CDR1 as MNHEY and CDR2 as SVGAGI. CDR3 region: CASSYKPGAEGNEQFF. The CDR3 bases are TGTGCCAGCAGTTACAAGCCAGGGGCAGAAGGCAATGAGCAGTTCTTC.

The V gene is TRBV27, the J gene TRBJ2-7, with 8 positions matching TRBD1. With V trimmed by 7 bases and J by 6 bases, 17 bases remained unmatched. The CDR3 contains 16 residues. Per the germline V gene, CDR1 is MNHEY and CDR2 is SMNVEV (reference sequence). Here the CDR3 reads CASTRVYPDRAGEQYF. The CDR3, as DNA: TGTGCCAGCACTCGTGTTTATCCGGACAGGGCAGGCGAGCAGTACTTC.

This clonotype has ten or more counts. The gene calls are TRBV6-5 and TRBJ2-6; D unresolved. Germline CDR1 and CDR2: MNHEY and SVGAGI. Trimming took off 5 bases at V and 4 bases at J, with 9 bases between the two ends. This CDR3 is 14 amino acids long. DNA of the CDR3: TGTGCCAGCAGTGTTCTTTGGGGGGCCAACGTCCTGACTTTC. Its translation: CASSVLWGANVLTF.

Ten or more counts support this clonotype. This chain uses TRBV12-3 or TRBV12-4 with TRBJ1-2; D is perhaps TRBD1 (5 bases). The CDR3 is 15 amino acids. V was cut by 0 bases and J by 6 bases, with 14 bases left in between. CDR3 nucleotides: TGTGCCAGCAGTTTAGCGAGGCAGGGAGGTCATGGCTACACCTTC. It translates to CASSLARQGGHGYTF.

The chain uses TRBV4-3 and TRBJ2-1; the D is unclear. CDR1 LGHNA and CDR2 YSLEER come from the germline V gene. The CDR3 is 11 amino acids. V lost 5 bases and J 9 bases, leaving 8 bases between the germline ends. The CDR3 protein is CASSSRTEQFF. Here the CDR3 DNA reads TGCGCCAGCAGCTCGCGGACTGAGCAGTTCTTC.

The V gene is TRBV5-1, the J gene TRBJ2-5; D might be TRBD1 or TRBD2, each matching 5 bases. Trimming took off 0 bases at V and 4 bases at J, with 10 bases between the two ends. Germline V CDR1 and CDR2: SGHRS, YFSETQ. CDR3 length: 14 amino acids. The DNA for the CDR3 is TGCGCCAGCAGCTTGGGAGGGGTATCAGAGACCCAGTACTTC. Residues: CASSLGGVSETQYF. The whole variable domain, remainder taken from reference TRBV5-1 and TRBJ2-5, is KAGVTQTPRYLIKTRGQQVTLSCSPISGHRSVSWYQQTPGQGLQFLFEYFSETQRNKGNFPGRFSGRQFSNSRSEMNVSTLELGDSALYLCASSLGGVSETQYFGPGTRLLVL.

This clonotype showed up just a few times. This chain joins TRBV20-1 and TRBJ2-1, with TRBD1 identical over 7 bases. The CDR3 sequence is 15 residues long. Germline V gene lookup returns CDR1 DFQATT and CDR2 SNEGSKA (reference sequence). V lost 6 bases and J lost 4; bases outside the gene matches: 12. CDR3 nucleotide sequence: TGCAGTGCCCAGCCCCGGACAGGAGCTTACAATGAGCAGTTCTTC. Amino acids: CSAQPRTGAYNEQFF.

CDR3 sequence: CSARGAGIIAKNIQYF. CDR3 nucleotides: TGCAGTGCTAGAGGAGCGGGTATCATAGCCAAAAACATTCAGTACTTC. This chain links TRBV20-1 with TRBJ2-4; a weak D match, TRBD2 (6 bases). CDR3 length equals 16 residues. Germline V CDR1 and CDR2: DFQATT, SNEGSKA (reference sequence). Deletions cut 1 base from V and 0 bases from J, with 13 bases between.

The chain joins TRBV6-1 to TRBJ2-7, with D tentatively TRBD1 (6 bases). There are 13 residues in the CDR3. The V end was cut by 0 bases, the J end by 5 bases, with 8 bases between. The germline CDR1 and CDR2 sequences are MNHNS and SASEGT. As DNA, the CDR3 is TGTGCCAGCAGTGAAGCGCCAGGGGACGAGCAGTACTTC. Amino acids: CASSEAPGDEQYF.

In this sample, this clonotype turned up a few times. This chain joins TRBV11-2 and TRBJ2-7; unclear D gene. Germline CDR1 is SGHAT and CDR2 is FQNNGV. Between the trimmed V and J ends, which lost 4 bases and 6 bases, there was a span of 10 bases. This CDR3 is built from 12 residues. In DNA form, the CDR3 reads TGTGCCAGCAGCTCCGTCGGGCGCGAGCAGTACTTC. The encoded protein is CASSSVGREQYF.

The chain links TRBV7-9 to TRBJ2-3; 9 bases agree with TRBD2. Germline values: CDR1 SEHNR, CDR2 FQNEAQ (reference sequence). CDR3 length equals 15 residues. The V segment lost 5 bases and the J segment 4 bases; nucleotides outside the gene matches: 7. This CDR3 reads CASSRSGREADTQYF. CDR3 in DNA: TGTGCCAGCAGCCGTAGCGGGAGAGAGGCAGATACGCAGTATTTT.